Presented here are 14 T cell receptor beta chains from one specimen sequenced in a study of technical replicates of blood from a few donors. The data were produced by immunoSEQ multiplex PCR, yet TCRdb's version contains in-frame clones alone and is incomplete. The sample lists under 85,000 clones, 95% to 97% occurring once. Material: T cells isolated from PBMCs. The origin of the receptors is a human donor in good health.

The rearrangement uses TRBV5-1 and TRBJ2-1, with D maybe TRBD2 (5 bases). The germline V and J ends were trimmed by 2 bases and 5 bases, with 14 bases remaining between them. The CDR3 sequence is 15 residues long. Germline CDR1 SGHRS, CDR2 YFSETQ. The DNA for the CDR3 is TGCGCCAGCAGCTTAGGCGGGCCACTCAACAATGAGCAGTTCTTC. This gives the protein CASSLGGPLNNEQFF.

The V gene is TRBV9, the J gene TRBJ1-6; 10 bases map to TRBD1. Germline CDR1 and CDR2: SGDLS and YYNGEE. The CDR3 runs to 15 residues. V shed 1 base and J 7 bases; nucleotides not matched to a gene: 2. DNA for the CDR3: TGTGCCAGCAGCGTATCGGGACAGGGGAATTCACCCCTCCACTTT. It is translated as CASSVSGQGNSPLHF.

This clone was found once. The chain couples TRBV11-2 to TRBJ2-3, with D tentatively TRBD2 (6 bases). The CDR3 length is 16 residues. The germline gives CDR1 SGHAT, CDR2 FQNNGV. Trimming took 5 bases from V and 4 from J, leaving 19 bases between them. CDR3 DNA: TGTGCCAGCAGCCCCGTTAGCGGAGTAGTCCCAGATACGCAGTATTTT. This translates into CASSPVSGVVPDTQYF.

The chain links TRBV6-5 to TRBJ1-5; 8 nucleotides agree with TRBD1. This CDR3 contains 16 residues. Unmatched junction bases numbered 3, after V lost 1 base and J lost 1 base. The germline gives CDR1 MNHEY, CDR2 SVGAGI. The CDR3 region is CASSYWGTGSNQPQHF. The DNA of the CDR3 is TGTGCCAGCAGTTACTGGGGGACAGGCAGCAATCAGCCCCAGCATTTT.

This chain joins TRBV18 and TRBJ1-2; 8 bases are a match to TRBD1. V shed 3 bases and J 7 bases; nucleotides not matched to a gene: 4. CDR3 size: 13 residues. The germline CDR1 and CDR2 sequences are KGHSH and LQKENI. The CDR3 region is CASSPDRVPGYTF. DNA of the CDR3: TGTGCCAGCTCACCGGACAGGGTCCCTGGCTACACCTTC.

The CDR3 protein is CASSYRGRDTEAFF. As DNA, the CDR3 is TGTGCCAGCAGTTACAGGGGGCGGGACACTGAAGCTTTCTTT. This chain uses TRBV6-5 with TRBJ1-1, with 7 bases lining up with TRBD1. CDR3 length: 14 amino acids. Germline CDR1 MNHEY, CDR2 SVGAGI. The V gene end was trimmed by 2 bases and the J gene end by 3 bases; junction bases not matched to a gene: 3.

The chain uses TRBV4-1 and TRBJ1-2; 7 nucleotides line up with TRBD1. The germline CDR1 and CDR2 sequences are MGHRA and YSYEKL. With V trimmed by 3 bases and J by 4 bases, 14 bases remained unmatched. The CDR3 extends over 17 amino acids. Written as DNA, the CDR3 is TGCGCCAGCAGCCAGGACGGACAGGTTGCAAGGGTCTATGGCTACACCTTC. This translates into CASSQDGQVARVYGYTF.

The V gene is TRBV11-2, the J gene TRBJ2-7; 11 bases are a match to TRBD2. V lost 2 bases to trimming and J lost 0 bases; unmatched junction nucleotides: 0. In germline, CDR1 is SGHAT, CDR2 FQNNGV. This CDR3 is built from 15 residues. The chain's CDR3 is CASSLTSGSSYEQYF. The CDR3 bases are TGTGCCAGCAGCTTAACTAGCGGGAGCTCCTACGAGCAGTACTTC. Combining the CDR3 with reference TRBV11-2 and TRBJ2-7 gives the whole variable domain EAGVAQSPRYKIIEKRQSVAFWCNPISGHATLYWYQQILGQGPKLLIQFQNNGVVDDSQLPKDRFSAERLKGVDSTLKIQPAKLEDSAVYLCASSLTSGSSYEQYFGPGTRLTVT.

The chain couples TRBV7-9 to TRBJ2-2, with TRBD1 matching over 7 bases. Germline V gene lookup returns CDR1 SEHNR and CDR2 FQNEAQ (reference sequence). The trim removed 5 bases at V and 3 bases at J, leaving 9 bases unmatched. The CDR3 runs 16 residues. CDR3: CASSVRGGRDTGELFF. The CDR3 coding sequence is TGTGCCAGCAGCGTACGAGGGGGCAGGGACACCGGGGAGCTGTTTTTT.

This rearrangement joins TRBV7-6 to TRBJ2-7; 12 nucleotides match TRBD1. With V trimmed by 5 bases and J by 6 bases, 14 bases remained unmatched. This CDR3 has 17 residues. CDR1 and CDR2 from the germline V gene are SGHVS and FNYEAQ. CDR3 loop: CASSRPGGTGGLGEQYF. In DNA form, the CDR3 reads TGTGCCAGCAGCCGCCCCGGGGGGACAGGGGGCTTGGGCGAGCAGTACTTC. Filled out from reference TRBV7-6 and TRBJ2-7, the complete variable domain reads GAGVSQSPRYKVTKRGQDVALRCDPISGHVSLYWYRQALGQGPEFLTYFNYEAQQDKSGLPNDRFSAERPEGSISTLTIQRTEQRDSAMYRCASSRPGGTGGLGEQYFGPGTRLTVT.

The rearrangement uses TRBV4-1 and TRBJ1-1; TRBD1 might be the D (6 bases). Per the germline V gene, CDR1 is MGHRA and CDR2 is YSYEKL. The CDR3 totals 12 residues. Trimming cost V 7 bases and J 4 bases, with 10 bases left between them. The CDR3 here is CASTGGGTEAFF. In DNA form, the CDR3 reads TGCGCCAGCACGGGGGGCGGCACTGAAGCTTTCTTT.

The CDR3 spells CASSFRGVLYNEQFF. DNA for the CDR3: TGTGCCAGCAGCTTCCGGGGAGTCCTCTACAATGAGCAGTTCTTC. V gene TRBV5-4 combines with J gene TRBJ2-1; D is possibly TRBD2 (5 bases). V shed 2 bases and J shed 3 bases, with 12 bases lying between them. The CDR3 contains 15 residues. Per the germline V gene, CDR1 is SGHNT and CDR2 is YYREEE (reference sequence).

The V and J genes are TRBV6-1 and TRBJ2-1; 8 bases fit TRBD1. Germline loops: CDR1 MNHNS, CDR2 SASEGT. The CDR3 spans 18 residues. Trimming cost V 4 bases and J 5 bases; bases outside gene matches: 16. The CDR3: CASSVHLLQGGLDNEQFF. The CDR3 bases are TGTGCCAGCAGTGTTCATCTTCTACAGGGGGGACTGGACAATGAGCAGTTCTTC.

The V gene is TRBV5-1, the J gene TRBJ2-5; weak D call: TRBD2 (5 bases). V was trimmed by 0 bases and J by 5 bases, leaving 11 bases between them. This CDR3 comprises 14 residues. The V gene's germline CDR1 is SGHRS and CDR2 YFSETQ. The CDR3 region is CASSLGGGEETQYF. Written as DNA, the CDR3 is TGCGCCAGCAGCTTGGGTGGAGGAGAGGAGACCCAGTACTTC. Supplemented by reference TRBV5-1 and TRBJ2-5, the full variable domain reads KAGVTQTPRYLIKTRGQQVTLSCSPISGHRSVSWYQQTPGQGLQFLFEYFSETQRNKGNFPGRFSGRQFSNSRSEMNVSTLELGDSALYLCASSLGGGEETQYFGPGTRLLVL.